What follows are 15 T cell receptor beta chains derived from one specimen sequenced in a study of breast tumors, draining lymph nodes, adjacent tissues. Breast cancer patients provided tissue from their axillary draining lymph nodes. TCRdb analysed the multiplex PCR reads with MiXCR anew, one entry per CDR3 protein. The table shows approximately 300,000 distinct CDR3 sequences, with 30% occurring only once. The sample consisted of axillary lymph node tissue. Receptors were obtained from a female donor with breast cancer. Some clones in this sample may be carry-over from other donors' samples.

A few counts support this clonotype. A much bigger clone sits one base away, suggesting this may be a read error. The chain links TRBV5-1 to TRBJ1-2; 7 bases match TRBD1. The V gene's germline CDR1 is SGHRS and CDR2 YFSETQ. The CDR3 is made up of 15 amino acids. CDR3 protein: CASSLQGRTNYGFTF. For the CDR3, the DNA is TGCGCCAGCAGCTTACAGGGGAGGACTAACTATGGCTTCACCTTC.

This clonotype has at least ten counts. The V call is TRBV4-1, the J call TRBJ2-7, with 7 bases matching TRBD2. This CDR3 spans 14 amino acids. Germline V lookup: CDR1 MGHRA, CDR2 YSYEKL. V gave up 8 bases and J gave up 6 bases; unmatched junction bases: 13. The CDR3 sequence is CASSQAGDGAEQYF. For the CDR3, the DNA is TGCGCCAGCTCCCAGGCGGGAGATGGGGCCGAGCAGTACTTC.

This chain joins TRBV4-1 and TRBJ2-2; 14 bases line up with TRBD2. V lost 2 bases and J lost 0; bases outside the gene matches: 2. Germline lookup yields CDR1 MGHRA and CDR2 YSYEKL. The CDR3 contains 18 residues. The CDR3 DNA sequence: TGCGCCAGCAGCCAACCGACTAGCGGGAGGGCGAACACCGGGGAGCTGTTTTTT. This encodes CASSQPTSGRANTGELFF.

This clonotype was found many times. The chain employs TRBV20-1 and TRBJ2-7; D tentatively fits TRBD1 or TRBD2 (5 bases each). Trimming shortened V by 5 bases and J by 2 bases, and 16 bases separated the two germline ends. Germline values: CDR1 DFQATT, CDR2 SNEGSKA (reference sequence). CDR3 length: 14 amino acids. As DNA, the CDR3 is TGCAGTGCTGCCCCCGGGGACCTCACCTACGAGCAGTACTTC. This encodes CSAAPGDLTYEQYF.

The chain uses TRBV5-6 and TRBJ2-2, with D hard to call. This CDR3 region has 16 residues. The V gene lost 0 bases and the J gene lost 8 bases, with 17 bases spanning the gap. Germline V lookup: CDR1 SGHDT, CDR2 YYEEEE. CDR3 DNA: TGTGCCAGCAGCTTGGCCCCACAGCCGCCGCGGGGGGAGCTGTTTTTT. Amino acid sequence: CASSLAPQPPRGELFF.

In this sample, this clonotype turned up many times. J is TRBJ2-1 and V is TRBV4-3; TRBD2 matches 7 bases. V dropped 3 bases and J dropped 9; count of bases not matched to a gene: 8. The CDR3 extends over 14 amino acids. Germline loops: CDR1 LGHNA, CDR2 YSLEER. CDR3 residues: CASSHGTRGGEQFF. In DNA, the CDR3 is TGCGCCAGCAGCCACGGGACCCGCGGGGGTGAGCAGTTCTTC.

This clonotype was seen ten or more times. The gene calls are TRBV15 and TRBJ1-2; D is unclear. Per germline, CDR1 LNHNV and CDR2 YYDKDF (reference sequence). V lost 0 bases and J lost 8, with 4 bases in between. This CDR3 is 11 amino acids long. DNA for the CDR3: TGTGCCACCAGCAGAGATAGCGGCTACACCTTC. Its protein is CATSRDSGYTF.

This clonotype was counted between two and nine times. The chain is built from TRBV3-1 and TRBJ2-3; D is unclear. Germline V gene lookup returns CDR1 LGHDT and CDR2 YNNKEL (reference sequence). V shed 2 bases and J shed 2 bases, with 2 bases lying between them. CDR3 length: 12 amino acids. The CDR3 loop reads CASSQFTDTQYF. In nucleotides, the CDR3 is TGTGCCAGCAGCCAATTCACAGATACGCAGTATTTT.

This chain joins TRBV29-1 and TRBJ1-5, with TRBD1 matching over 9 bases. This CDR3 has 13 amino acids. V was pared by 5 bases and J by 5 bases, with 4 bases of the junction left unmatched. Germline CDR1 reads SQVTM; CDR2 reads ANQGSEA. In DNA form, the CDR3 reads TGCAGCGTTCAGACAGGGGGGCATCAGCCCCAGCATTTT. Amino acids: CSVQTGGHQPQHF. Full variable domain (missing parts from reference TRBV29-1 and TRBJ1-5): SAVISQKPSRDICQRGTSLTIQCQVDSQVTMMFWYRQQPGQSLTLIATANQGSEATYESGFVIDKFPISRPNLTFSTLTVSNMSPEDSSIYLCSVQTGGHQPQHFGDGTRLSIL.

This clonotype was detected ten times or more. The CDR3 reads CAISEVSGGKETQYF. CDR3 in DNA: TGTGCCATCAGTGAGGTATCAGGGGGCAAAGAGACCCAGTACTTC. V and J are TRBV10-3 and TRBJ2-5; 8 nucleotides align to TRBD1. There are 15 residues in the CDR3. With 2 bases clipped from V and 3 bases from J, the junction kept 5 bases outside the gene matches. Germline V CDR1 and CDR2: ENHRY, SYGVKD.

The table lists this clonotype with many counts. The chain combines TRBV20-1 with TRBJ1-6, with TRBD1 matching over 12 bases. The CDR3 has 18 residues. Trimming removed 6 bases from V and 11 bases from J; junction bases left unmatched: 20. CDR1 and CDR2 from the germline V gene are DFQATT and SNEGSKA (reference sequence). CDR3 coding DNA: TGCAGTGCCTCAGACCCCGGGACAGGGGGCGCAAGGGTGACACCCCTCCACTTT. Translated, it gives CSASDPGTGGARVTPLHF.

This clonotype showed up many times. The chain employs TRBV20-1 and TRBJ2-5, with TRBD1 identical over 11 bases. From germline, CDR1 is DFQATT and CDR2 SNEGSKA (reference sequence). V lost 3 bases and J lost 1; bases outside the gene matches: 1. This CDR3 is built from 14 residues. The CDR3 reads CSARGTGGQETQYF. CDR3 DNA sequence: TGCAGTGCTAGGGGGACAGGGGGCCAAGAGACCCAGTACTTC.

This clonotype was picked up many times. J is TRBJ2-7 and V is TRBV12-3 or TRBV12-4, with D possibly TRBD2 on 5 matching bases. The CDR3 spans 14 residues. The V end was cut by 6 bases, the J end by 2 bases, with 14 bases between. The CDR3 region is CASSPIREPYEQYF. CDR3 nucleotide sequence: TGTGCCAGCAGCCCCATTCGGGAACCCTACGAGCAGTACTTC.

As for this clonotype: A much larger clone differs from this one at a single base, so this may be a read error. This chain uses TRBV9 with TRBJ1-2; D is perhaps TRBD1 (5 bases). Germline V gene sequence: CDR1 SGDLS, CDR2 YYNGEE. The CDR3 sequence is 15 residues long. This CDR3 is CASSGSGGDPYGSTF. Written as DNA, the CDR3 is TGTGCCAGCAGCGGGTCGGGCGGGGACCCCTATGGCTCCACCTTC.

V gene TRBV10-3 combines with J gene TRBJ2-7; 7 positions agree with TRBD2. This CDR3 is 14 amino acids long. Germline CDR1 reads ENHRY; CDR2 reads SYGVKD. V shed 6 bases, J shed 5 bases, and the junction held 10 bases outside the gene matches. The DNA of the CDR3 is TGTGCCATCAGGAAGACCAGCGGGGCACACGAGCAGTACTTC. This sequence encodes CAIRKTSGAHEQYF.